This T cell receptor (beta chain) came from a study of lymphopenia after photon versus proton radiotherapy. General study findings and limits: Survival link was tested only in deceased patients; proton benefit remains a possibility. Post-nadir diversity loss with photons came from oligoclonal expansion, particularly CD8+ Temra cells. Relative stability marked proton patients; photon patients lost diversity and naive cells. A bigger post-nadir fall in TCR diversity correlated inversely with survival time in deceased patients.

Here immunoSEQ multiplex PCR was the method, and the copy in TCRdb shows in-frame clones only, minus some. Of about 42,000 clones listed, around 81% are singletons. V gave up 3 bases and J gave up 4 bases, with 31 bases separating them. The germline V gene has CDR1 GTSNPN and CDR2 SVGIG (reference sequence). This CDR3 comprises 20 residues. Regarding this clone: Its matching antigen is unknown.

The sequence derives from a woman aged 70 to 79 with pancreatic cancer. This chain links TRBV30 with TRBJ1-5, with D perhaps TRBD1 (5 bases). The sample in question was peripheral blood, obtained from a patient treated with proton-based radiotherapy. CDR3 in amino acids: CAWRRRGGARGGEPNQPQHF. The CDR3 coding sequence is TGTGCCTGGAGAAGGAGGGGCGGGGCCCGAGGTGGAGAGCCTAATCAGCCCCAGCATTTT.